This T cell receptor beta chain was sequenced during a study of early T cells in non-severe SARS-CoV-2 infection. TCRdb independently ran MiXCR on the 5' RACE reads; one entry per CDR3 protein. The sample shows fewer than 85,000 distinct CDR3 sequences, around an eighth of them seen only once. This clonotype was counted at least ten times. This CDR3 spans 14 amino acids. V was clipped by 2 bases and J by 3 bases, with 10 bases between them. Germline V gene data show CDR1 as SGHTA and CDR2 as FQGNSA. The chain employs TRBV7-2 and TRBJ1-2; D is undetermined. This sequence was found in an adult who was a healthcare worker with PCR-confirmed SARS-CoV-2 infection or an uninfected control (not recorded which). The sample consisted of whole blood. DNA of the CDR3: TGTGCCAGCAGCTTAAATCACAATGACTATGGCTACACCTTC. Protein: CASSLNHNDYGYTF.